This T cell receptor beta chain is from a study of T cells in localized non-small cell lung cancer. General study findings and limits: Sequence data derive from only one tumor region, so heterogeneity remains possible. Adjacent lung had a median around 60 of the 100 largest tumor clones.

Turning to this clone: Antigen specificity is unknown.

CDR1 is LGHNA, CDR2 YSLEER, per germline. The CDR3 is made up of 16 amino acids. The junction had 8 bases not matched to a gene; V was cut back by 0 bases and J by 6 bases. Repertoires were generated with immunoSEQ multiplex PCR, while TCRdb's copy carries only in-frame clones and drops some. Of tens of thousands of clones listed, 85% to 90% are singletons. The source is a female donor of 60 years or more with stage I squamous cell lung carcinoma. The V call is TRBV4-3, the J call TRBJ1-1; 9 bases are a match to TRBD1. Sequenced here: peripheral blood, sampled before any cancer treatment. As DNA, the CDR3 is TGCGCCAGCAGCCAAGATTTTGGGACAGGGCTCTCTGAAGCTTTCTTT. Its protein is CASSQDFGTGLSEAFF.